This TCR beta chain was sequenced during a study of blood T cells in healthy people across ages. A second PCR of 7 to 11 cycles used a sample-barcoded 5' primer and a J-beta primer mix. TCRdb itself ran the 5' RACE reads through MiXCR, one entry per CDR3 protein. This sample has about 680,000 distinct CDR3 sequences, with 49% found just once. The CDR3 has 16 residues. V lost 2 bases to trimming and J lost 0 bases, with 11 bases between them. Germline loops: CDR1 SGHTA, CDR2 FQGTGA. The sample was blood. The chain links TRBV7-3 to TRBJ2-1; D is uncertain. The source is an older woman in good health. The CDR3 region has the DNA TGTGCCAGCAGCTTACTTAAGGCCCTCTCCTACAATGAGCAGTTCTTC. Amino acids: CASSLLKALSYNEQFF.